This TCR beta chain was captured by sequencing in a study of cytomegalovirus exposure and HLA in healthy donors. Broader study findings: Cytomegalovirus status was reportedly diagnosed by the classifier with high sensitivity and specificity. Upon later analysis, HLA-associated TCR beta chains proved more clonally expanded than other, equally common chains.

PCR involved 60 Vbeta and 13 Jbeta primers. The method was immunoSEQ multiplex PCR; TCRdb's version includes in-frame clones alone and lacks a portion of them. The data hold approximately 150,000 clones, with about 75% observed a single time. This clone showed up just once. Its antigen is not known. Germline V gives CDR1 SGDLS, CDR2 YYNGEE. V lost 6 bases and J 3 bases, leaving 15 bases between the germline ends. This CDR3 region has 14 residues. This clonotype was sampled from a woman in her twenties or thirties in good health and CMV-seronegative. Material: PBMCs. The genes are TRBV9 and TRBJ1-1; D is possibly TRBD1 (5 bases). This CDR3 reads CASTGGEEDTEAFF. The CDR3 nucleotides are TGTGCCAGCACCGGGGGGGAGGAAGACACTGAAGCTTTCTTT. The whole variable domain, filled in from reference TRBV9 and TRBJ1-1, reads DSGVTQTPKHLITATGQRVTLRCSPRSGDLSVYWYQQSLDQGLQFLIQYYNGEERAKGNILERFSAQQFPDLHSELNLSSLELGDSALYFCASTGGEEDTEAFFGQGTRLTVV.